A selection of T cell receptor beta chains follows, all from one sample in a study of shared clonotypes between healthy human individuals. Method: immunoSEQ multiplex PCR; TCRdb's copy keeps in-frame clones and lacks some. The profile shows approximately 530,000 clones, roughly 95% of them singletons. Source material: naive CD4+ T cells sorted from blood. Receptors were obtained from a woman in her 30s in good health. CDR3s include the opening cysteine and the closing phenylalanine or tryptophan. The D gene is left open where the match is weak. Size tells how often a clone was seen (once, few, many) or the class of an expanded clone, and some rows leave it out.

>TRBV5-1|.|TRBD2|TRBJ2-7
CASSLTSGTYEQYF
TGCGCCAGCAGCTTGACTAGCGGGACCTACGAGCAGTACTTC
>TRBV4-2|.|TRBD2|TRBJ2-1
CASSQDPSGRSYNEQFF
TGTGCCAGCAGCCAAGATCCAAGCGGGAGGTCCTACAATGAGCAGTTCTTC
>TRBV5-1|.|.|TRBJ2-3
CASSVPTETSTDTQYF
TGCGCCAGCAGCGTACCGACAGAGACTAGCACAGATACGCAGTATTTT
>TRBV5-4|.|.|TRBJ2-1
CASSFFSGDEQFF
TGTGCCAGCAGCTTTTTCTCAGGAGATGAGCAGTTCTTC
>TRBV2|.|.|TRBJ1-3
CASSGYRVLHSGNTIYF
TGTGCCAGCAGTGGATACCGGGTCCTTCATTCTGGAAACACCATATATTTT
>TRBV28|.|.|TRBJ2-4
CASIGSAKNIQYF
TGTGCCAGCATTGGCTCGGCCAAAAACATTCAGTACTTC
>TRBV28|.|.|TRBJ1-2
CASSLSFDYGYTF
TGTGCCAGCAGTTTGTCGTTTGACTATGGCTACACCTTC
>TRBV18|.|.|TRBJ1-4
CASSPLTPTTNEKLFF
TGTGCCAGCTCACCTTTGACACCCACAACTAATGAAAAACTGTTTTTT
>TRBV21-1|.|.|TRBJ2-2
CAIVPSGTGELFF
TGTGCCATCGTCCCCTCGGGGACCGGGGAGCTGTTTTTT
>TRBV5-4|.|.|TRBJ2-1
CASSLAGPSLSDEQFF
TGTGCCAGCAGCTTGGCGGGGCCATCTCTAAGCGATGAGCAGTTCTTC
>TRBV6-5|.|.|TRBJ2-3
CASSYQRTDTQYF
TGTGCCAGCAGTTACCAACGAACAGATACGCAGTATTTT
>TRBV2|.|.|TRBJ1-2
CASVRGGYGYTF
TGTGCCAGCGTGAGGGGCGGCTATGGCTACACCTTC
>TRBV7-2|.|.|TRBJ2-7
CASSSPAYNIYEQYF
TGTGCCAGCAGCTCCCCGGCCTACAACATCTACGAGCAGTACTTC
>TRBV6-5|.|.|TRBJ2-2
CASSYSRGGWAGELFF
TGTGCCAGCAGTTACTCCAGGGGCGGATGGGCCGGGGAGCTGTTTTTT
>TRBV14|.|.|TRBJ2-3
CASSQVHSGTGPDTQYF
TGTGCCAGCAGCCAAGTCCACTCCGGGACTGGACCAGATACGCAGTATTTT
>TRBV15|.|.|TRBJ2-7
CATSRDLGGTGQYF
TGTGCCACCAGCAGAGATCTGGGGGGTACCGGGCAGTACTTC
>TRBV15|.|.|TRBJ1-2
CATSRDHGGYGYTF
TGTGCCACCAGCAGAGATCATGGCGGATATGGCTACACCTTC
>TRBV11-2|.|TRBD2|TRBJ2-1
CASSPPQGSGSQSRFF
TGTGCCAGCAGCCCACCGCAAGGTAGCGGGTCACAGAGCAGGTTCTTC
>TRBV5-1|.|TRBD2|TRBJ2-3
CASSLAYAGGPGDTQYF
TGCGCCAGCAGCTTGGCCTACGCGGGAGGGCCGGGCGATACGCAGTATTTT
>TRBV28|.|.|TRBJ2-7
CASSLTLYGGKGTYEQYF
TGTGCCAGCAGTTTGACCCTGTATGGCGGGAAAGGTACCTACGAGCAGTACTTC
>TRBV5-1|.|.|TRBJ2-1
CASSLNYRSEQFF
TGCGCCAGCAGCTTAAACTACCGCTCGGAGCAGTTCTTC
>TRBV5-1|.|TRBD2|TRBJ2-5
CASSPMTSGRGETQYF
TGCGCCAGCAGCCCTATGACTAGCGGGAGAGGCGAGACCCAGTACTTC
>TRBV6-7|.|.|TRBJ2-1
CASSYKGSSYNEQFF
TGTGCCAGCAGTTACAAGGGATCCTCCTACAATGAGCAGTTCTTC
>TRBV5-1|.|.|TRBJ2-1
CASSLQANEQFF
TGCGCCAGCAGCTTACAGGCCAATGAGCAGTTCTTC
>TRBV4-2|.|TRBD2|TRBJ2-7
CASSQDREREGYEQYF
TGTGCCAGCAGCCAAGATAGGGAGCGGGAAGGCTACGAGCAGTACTTC
>TRBV25-1|.|.|TRBJ1-2
CASSDIGFYGYTF
TGTGCCAGCAGTGATATAGGATTCTATGGCTACACCTTC
>TRBV21-1|.|.|TRBJ2-5
CASSLAGREETQYF
TGTGCCAGCAGCTTGGCAGGGAGGGAAGAGACCCAGTACTTC
>TRBV27|.|.|TRBJ1-5
CASSLTVVGQPQHF
TGTGCCAGCAGTTTAACAGTGGTGGGTCAGCCCCAGCATTTT
>TRBV10-2|.|TRBD1|TRBJ1-5
CASTPGQGALQPQHF
TGCGCCAGTACTCCGGGACAGGGGGCTTTGCAGCCCCAGCATTTT
>TRBV25-1|.|.|TRBJ2-6
CASSESGRDSGANVLTF
TGTGCCAGCAGTGAAAGCGGGCGGGACTCTGGGGCCAACGTCCTGACTTTC
>TRBV19|once|TRBD2|TRBJ2-5
CASSSGASGSLGETQYF
TGTGCCAGTAGCTCGGGCGCTAGCGGGAGTTTAGGGGAGACCCAGTACTTC
>TRBV5-1|.|.|TRBJ1-1
CASSFWWENTEAFF
TGCGCCAGCAGCTTCTGGTGGGAGAACACTGAAGCTTTCTTT
>TRBV6-5|.|.|TRBJ2-6
CASSYSQGSGANVLTF
TGTGCCAGCAGTTACTCACAGGGCTCTGGGGCCAACGTCCTGACTTTC
>TRBV5-1|.|TRBD2|TRBJ2-5
CASSLGLAGGIETQYF
TGCGCCAGCAGCTTGGGACTAGCGGGAGGAATTGAGACCCAGTACTTC
>TRBV7-8|.|TRBD1|TRBJ2-7
CASSSHDRGNYEQYF
TGTGCCAGCAGCTCACACGACAGGGGGAACTACGAGCAGTACTTC
>TRBV28|.|.|TRBJ2-5
CASTSEGETQYF
TGTGCCAGCACCTCGGAGGGAGAGACCCAGTACTTC
>TRBV5-1|.|TRBD2|TRBJ2-1
CASSLIAGGPVDNEQFF
TGCGCCAGCAGCTTGATAGCGGGAGGGCCTGTCGACAATGAGCAGTTCTTC
>TRBV5-1|.|.|TRBJ2-5
CASRGAGAETQYF
TGCGCCAGCCGGGGGGCGGGGGCAGAGACCCAGTACTTC
>TRBV6-1|.|.|TRBJ2-3
CASRTGPSTDTQYF
TGTGCCAGCAGGACAGGCCCTAGCACAGATACGCAGTATTTT
>TRBV10-3|.|.|TRBJ1-1
CAISASVVRNTEAFF
TGTGCCATCAGCGCCTCGGTTGTCCGAAACACTGAAGCTTTCTTT
>TRBV18|.|.|TRBJ1-5
CASSPNEGGNQPQHF
TGTGCCAGCTCACCAAATGAGGGGGGCAATCAGCCCCAGCATTTT
>TRBV19|.|TRBD2|TRBJ2-1
CASSINPRDYPYNEQFF
TGTGCCAGTAGTATAAACCCCCGGGACTATCCCTACAATGAGCAGTTCTTC
>TRBV5-6|.|.|TRBJ2-7
CASSLYQGGLGEQYF
TGTGCCAGCAGCTTGTACCAGGGTGGCCTGGGGGAGCAGTACTTC
>TRBV4-1|.|TRBD2|TRBJ2-7
CASSHIGLAGGKSFYEQYF
TGCGCCAGCAGCCACATAGGACTAGCGGGAGGCAAGTCGTTCTACGAGCAGTACTTC
>TRBV2|once|.|TRBJ1-4
CASSEGGVVPNEKLFF
TGTGCCAGCAGTGAGGGGGGTGTGGTGCCTAATGAAAAACTGTTTTTT
>TRBV28|.|.|TRBJ1-4
CASSSPGLGTEKLFF
TGTGCCAGCAGTTCCCCCGGCCTTGGGACCGAAAAACTGTTTTTT
>TRBV5-1|.|.|TRBJ1-1
CASSLGSVNTEAFF
TGCGCCAGCAGCTTGGGGTCAGTGAACACTGAAGCTTTCTTT
>TRBV6-1|.|.|TRBJ2-2
CASSVVGDGGELFF
TGTGCCAGCAGTGTGGTAGGGGACGGCGGGGAGCTGTTTTTT
>TRBV7-6|.|.|TRBJ2-5
CASSLQGGTSTWETQYF
TGTGCCAGCAGCTTACAGGGCGGGACCTCTACCTGGGAGACCCAGTACTTC
>TRBV28|.|.|TRBJ2-2
CASSLPAEGNTGELFF
TGTGCCAGCAGTTTACCCGCCGAGGGGAACACCGGGGAGCTGTTTTTT
>TRBV9|.|TRBD1|TRBJ2-1
CASSPHRGPSNEQFF
TGTGCCAGCAGCCCGCACAGGGGCCCTTCCAATGAGCAGTTCTTC
>TRBV5-1|.|.|TRBJ2-7
CASSRLRLSYEQYF
TGCGCCAGCAGCCGTCTCCGGCTCTCCTACGAGCAGTACTTC
>TRBV15|.|.|TRBJ1-2
CATSRAGTPAQNYGYTF
TGTGCCACCAGCAGAGCCGGGACACCGGCCCAAAACTATGGCTACACCTTC
>TRBV5-4|.|.|TRBJ1-1
CASSLVRSGLNTEAFF
TGTGCCAGCAGCTTGGTTCGCAGCGGATTGAACACTGAAGCTTTCTTT
>TRBV10-3|.|TRBD2|TRBJ2-7
CAISESASGSNEQYF
TGTGCCATCAGTGAGTCGGCTAGCGGGAGTAACGAGCAGTACTTC
>TRBV7-2|.|TRBD2|TRBJ2-7
CASSLGASGIYEQYF
TGTGCCAGCAGCTTAGGGGCTAGCGGGATCTACGAGCAGTACTTC
>TRBV5-1|.|TRBD2|TRBJ2-5
CASSTGLAGETQYF
TGCGCCAGCAGCACGGGACTAGCGGGAGAGACCCAGTACTTC
>TRBV7-9|few|.|TRBJ1-3
CASSLFGTSGNTIYF
TGTGCCAGCAGCTTATTTGGGACCTCTGGAAACACCATATATTTT